One T cell receptor beta chain is described in this entry. Its specificity is unknown. During colonoscopy, one to two rectal pinch biopsies were collected. This specimen comes from a study of pediatric ulcerative colitis. Looking at the study overall: Disease was pancolitis in under 10 and left-sided in two, histology-confirmed.

The CDR3 loop spans 16 amino acids. Deletions cut 3 bases from V and 0 bases from J, with 12 bases between. CDR1 is LNHDA, CDR2 SQIVND, per germline (reference sequence). The survey-level immunoSEQ assay was used. Measured with immunoSEQ multiplex PCR; TCRdb has only the in-frame clones, and not every one. Among about 34,000 clones listed, roughly four fifths were seen once. Study results and limitations: Blood-rectal clonal overlap within each person was significantly higher in ulcerative colitis patients than controls. Clonal expansions reduced rectal repertoire diversity in acute severe colitis.

The chain is built from TRBV19 and TRBJ2-1; D uncertain. Input material: gut tissue. The sequence was obtained from a boy aged 5 to 17 with severe ulcerative colitis. The CDR3 DNA sequence: TGTGCCAGTAGTATCTCTGGGGTGAGCTCCTACAATGAGCAGTTCTTC. Translating gives CASSISGVSSYNEQFF.